This entry describes one TCR beta chain. Its cognate antigen is unknown. Combining a sample-barcoded 5' primer with a J-beta primer mix, a second PCR ran for roughly 6 to 12 cycles. Researchers report that a template-switch adaptor with 12 random nucleotides tagged each cDNA molecule. TCRdb re-analysed the 5' RACE reads in MiXCR, keeping a single row per CDR3 protein. The sample lists around 900,000 distinct CDR3 sequences; roughly 50% were seen once. CDR3 length: 11 amino acids. Trimming shortened V by 8 bases and J by 8 bases, and 10 bases separated the two germline ends. Donors were healthy Caucasian individuals from Russia aged about 6 to 100. Every donor gave 9.5 to 10 milliliters of peripheral blood. The data were obtained in a study of blood T cells in healthy people across ages. Findings of the study overall: Lack of knowledge of donor CMV status possibly confounded expanded clonotype changes.

The TCR sequence derives from a woman aged 60-70 years in good health. The sample was blood. The gene calls are TRBV12-3 or TRBV12-4 and TRBJ2-1; D not resolved. The CDR3 DNA sequence: TGTGCCAGCCAGTCGGCGGATGAGCAGTTCTTC. Translated, it gives CASQSADEQFF.